This entry describes one T cell receptor beta chain. Its binding antigen is unknown. No clone much larger than this one lies a single base away; base qualities are absent. This sample was taken from a study of blood T cells in healthy people across ages (dated by TCRdb to between 2014 and 2017). Turning to the overall study: In model experiments, template switching captured roughly one uniquely barcoded TCR beta cDNA molecule for every two T cells. The study measured age-related changes in TCR beta repertoire diversity using deep sequencing normalized with unique cDNA molecular identifiers. Donors were grouped into four age groups: young (average 16 years), middle-aged (roughly 40), aged (approximately 67) and long-lived (approximately 75). For two donors (one aged 18 to 29 and one aged 80 or older), the study analyzed two additional independent replicas of 1 million unique cDNA reads from the same blood draw. Summary of the overall study and its limitations: Observed TCR beta diversity per million T cells fell roughly linearly with age, and a significant reduction was already apparent by age around 39. Because donor CMV infection status was unknown, age-related changes in expanded clonotypes were potentially confounded. Estimates of total diversity based on one million sequenced T cells were considered lower bounds and underestimates. There was a strong correlation between observed TCR beta diversity and the percentage of naive T cells measured by flow cytometry. Compared with the aged group, more naive CD4+ T cells, fewer expanded clones and increased TCR diversity were shown by the long-lived group, suggesting age selection. Since profiling was done on bulk unsorted PBMCs, naive and antigen-experienced compartments could not be conclusively compared.

The library was obtained by 5' RACE. Sequencing instrument: Illumina HiSeq 2500. A second PCR of roughly 7 to 11 cycles was run with a J-beta primer mix and a sample-barcoded 5' primer. Each TCR beta cDNA molecule received a unique molecular identifier from a template-switch 5' adaptor carrying 12 random nucleotides. At least 2.5 million CDR3-containing paired-end reads were obtained from each sample. The Mint cDNA synthesis kit, primed by a TRBC-specific oligonucleotide, was used to synthesize first-strand cDNA from all RNA. After uracil-DNA glycosylase treatment, a first 18-cycle PCR used universal primers M1SS and BC2_uni_R on all cDNA. The authors' analysis ran thus. Normalization of each sample was performed by random selection of 1 million high-quality reads, each carrying a distinct molecular identifier. Reads sharing molecular identifiers were discarded rather than binned into consensus sequences. CDR3 identification, clonotype clustering and error correction used MiTCR with a Q25 quality threshold and the strictest error-elimination algorithm. A nonparametric unseen species model using Euler transformation provided a lower-bound estimate of total TCR beta diversity. TCRdb's own reprocessing of the public reads used fastp at Q25 and MiXCR and kept productive beta chains. Identical CDR3 protein sequences are pooled into one entry, listed with their most common genes and DNA. The V and J calls reflect TCRdb's pipeline rather than the authors' work. For this sample the table gives 800,000 or so distinct CDR3 sequences, of which around a quarter were detected only once. In total, the top ten clones hold approximately 3.7% of the sample.

Donors were approximately 42 systemically healthy Caucasian individuals from Russia aged roughly 6 to 90 years. Around 9.9 milliliters of peripheral blood were collected from each donor into EDTA-treated Vacutainer tubes. Ficoll-Paque density-gradient centrifugation was used to isolate PBMCs, with at least 6.5 million per sample. Total RNA, at least 6 micrograms per sample, was extracted from PBMCs with Trizol reagent. For every donor, flow cytometry on a PBMC aliquot measured the percentage of naive CD45RAhigh/CD27high T cells. This sample also appeared in a second study, on T cells of mothers and their children. Taken from the second paper: Donors were nine systemically healthy Caucasian individuals: three mothers and their six children. cDNA synthesis consumed the entire amount of extracted RNA, loaded at about 1.5 ug RNA in each 15 ul reaction. In the second PCR, the M1S primer added sample barcodes and 2-4 random nucleotides. Each mother yielded over 9.5 million TCR beta CDR3 reads and each child about 3 million reads. Thymic selection similarly shapes TCR recombination output in related and unrelated pairs, with minor effect from inherited differences. Related mother-child pairs always showed normalized repertoire overlap that was slightly higher than in unrelated mother-child pairs, though the difference was never significant. No persistent microchimeric T cell clones were detected, at a sensitivity of around 97 clones per million clonotypes. To look for features that set related mother-child pairs apart from unrelated individuals, the researchers ran deep NGS to compare the TCR beta repertoires of mothers and children. Mothers averaged about 37 +/- 4 years of age and children averaged about 10 +/- 4 years. After adapter ligation was performed with NEBNext reagents, the libraries were sequenced on an Illumina HiSeq 2000 with 100+100 nt paired-end reads. To avoid cross-contamination, the mother libraries and the child libraries were prepared a month apart and sequenced in separate runs. Between about 500,000 and 2,100,000 distinct TCR beta clonotypes were identified per donor. Naive TCR beta clonotypes were estimated from low-frequency clonotypes matched to each donor's FACS-determined naive share, without sorting.

This receptor was taken from a boy younger than 18 in good health. Material for sequencing was blood.

This receptor carries the CDR3 CASSSNSLNTEAFF. The DNA reads as follows: TGTGCCAGCAGCTCCAATAGTTTGAACACTGAAGCTTTCTTT. The sequence joins TRBV7-3 to TRBJ1-1; there is no confident call for the D gene. V loses 4 bases of germline sequence and J loses 0 bases, and the interval between the two ends is 9 bases. For CDR1 and CDR2, the germline V gene lists SGHTA and FQGTGA. The CDR3 runs 14 residues from the cysteine to the phenylalanine. Just the 42-base CDR3 DNA is kept, in frame starting at base 1.